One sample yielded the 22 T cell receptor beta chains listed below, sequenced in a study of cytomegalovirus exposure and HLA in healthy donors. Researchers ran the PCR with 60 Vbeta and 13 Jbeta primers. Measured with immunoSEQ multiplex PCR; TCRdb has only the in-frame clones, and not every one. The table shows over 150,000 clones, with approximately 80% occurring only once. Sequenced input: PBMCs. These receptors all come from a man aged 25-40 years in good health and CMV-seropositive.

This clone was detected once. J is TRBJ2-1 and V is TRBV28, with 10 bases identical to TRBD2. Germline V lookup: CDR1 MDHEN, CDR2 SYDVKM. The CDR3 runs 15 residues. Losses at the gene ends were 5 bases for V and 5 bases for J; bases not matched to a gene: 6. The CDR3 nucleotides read TGTGCCAGCAGTCCCGGGACTAGCGTCAACAATGAGCAGTTCTTC. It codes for CASSPGTSVNNEQFF.

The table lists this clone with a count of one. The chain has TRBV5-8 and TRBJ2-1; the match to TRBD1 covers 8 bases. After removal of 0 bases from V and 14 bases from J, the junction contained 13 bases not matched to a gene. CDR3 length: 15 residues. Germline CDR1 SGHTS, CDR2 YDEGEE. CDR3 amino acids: CASSLVPGGDYREFF. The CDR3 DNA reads TGTGCCAGCAGCTTGGTTCCAGGGGGCGATTATAGGGAGTTCTTC.

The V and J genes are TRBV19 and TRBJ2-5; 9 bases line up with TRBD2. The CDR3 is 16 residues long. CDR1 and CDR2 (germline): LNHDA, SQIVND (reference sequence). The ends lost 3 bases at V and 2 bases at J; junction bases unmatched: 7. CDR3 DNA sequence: TGTGCCAGTAGTATTTCTAGCGGGGCACCACAAGAGACCCAGTACTTC. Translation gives CASSISSGAPQETQYF.

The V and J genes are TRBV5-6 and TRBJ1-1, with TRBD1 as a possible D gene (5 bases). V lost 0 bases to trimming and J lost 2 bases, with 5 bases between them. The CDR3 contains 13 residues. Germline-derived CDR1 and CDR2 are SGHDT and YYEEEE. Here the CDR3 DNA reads TGTGCCAGCAGCTTGGGGACAAACACTGAAGCTTTCTTT. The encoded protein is CASSLGTNTEAFF.

CDR3 amino acids: CASSLGQAVYGYTF. The CDR3, as DNA: TGTGCCAGCAGCTTAGGACAGGCAGTCTATGGCTACACCTTC. This sequence joins TRBV21-1 and TRBJ1-2; the table's TRBD1 call for D was not verified on the DNA. TRBV21-1 is marked as a pseudogene. The CDR3 totals 14 residues.

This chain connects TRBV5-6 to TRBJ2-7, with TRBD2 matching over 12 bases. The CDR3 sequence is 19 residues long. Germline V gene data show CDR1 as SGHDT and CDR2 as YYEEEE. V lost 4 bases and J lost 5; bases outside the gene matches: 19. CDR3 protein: CASSARSSGLAGRLDEQYF. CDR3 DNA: TGTGCCAGCAGCGCTCGGAGCTCTGGACTAGCGGGGCGATTAGACGAGCAGTACTTC. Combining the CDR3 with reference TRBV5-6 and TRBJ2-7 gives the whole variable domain DAGVTQSPTHLIKTRGQQVTLRCSPKSGHDTVSWYQQALGQGPQFIFQYYEEEERQRGNFPDRFSGHQFPNYSSELNVNALLLGDSALYLCASSARSSGLAGRLDEQYFGPGTRLTVT.

The CDR3 sequence: CSVDRRGANTEAFF. CDR3 coding DNA: TGCAGCGTAGACCGACGCGGCGCGAACACTGAAGCTTTCTTT. The rearrangement uses TRBV29-1 and TRBJ1-1; D is undetermined. This CDR3 is 14 amino acids long. V lost 6 bases to trimming and J lost 1 base, with 15 bases between them. Germline-derived CDR1 and CDR2 are SQVTM and ANQGSEA.

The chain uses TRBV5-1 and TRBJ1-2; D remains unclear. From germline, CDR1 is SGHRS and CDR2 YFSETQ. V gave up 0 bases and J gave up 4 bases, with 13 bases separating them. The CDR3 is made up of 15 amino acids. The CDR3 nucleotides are TGCGCCAGCAGCTTGGGGCCGACCGGGGTCTATGGCTACACCTTC. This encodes CASSLGPTGVYGYTF.

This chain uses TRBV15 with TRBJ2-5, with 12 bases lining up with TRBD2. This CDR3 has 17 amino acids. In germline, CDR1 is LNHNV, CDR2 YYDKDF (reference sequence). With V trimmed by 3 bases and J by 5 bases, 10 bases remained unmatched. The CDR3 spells CATSSDGLAGMWETQYF. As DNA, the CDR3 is TGTGCCACCAGCAGCGACGGACTAGCGGGAATGTGGGAGACCCAGTACTTC.

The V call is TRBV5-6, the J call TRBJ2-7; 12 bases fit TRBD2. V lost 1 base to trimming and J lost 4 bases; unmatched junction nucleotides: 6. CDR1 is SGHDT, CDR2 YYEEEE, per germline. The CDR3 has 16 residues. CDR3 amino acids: CASSLIPSGRGYEQYF. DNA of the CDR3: TGTGCCAGCAGCTTGATCCCTAGCGGGAGGGGGTACGAGCAGTACTTC.

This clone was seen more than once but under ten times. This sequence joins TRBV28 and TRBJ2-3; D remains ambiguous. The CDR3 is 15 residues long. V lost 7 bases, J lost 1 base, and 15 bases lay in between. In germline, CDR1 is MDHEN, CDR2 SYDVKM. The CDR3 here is CASTLSKRGTDTQYF. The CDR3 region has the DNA TGTGCCAGCACCTTGAGCAAACGGGGCACAGATACGCAGTATTTT.

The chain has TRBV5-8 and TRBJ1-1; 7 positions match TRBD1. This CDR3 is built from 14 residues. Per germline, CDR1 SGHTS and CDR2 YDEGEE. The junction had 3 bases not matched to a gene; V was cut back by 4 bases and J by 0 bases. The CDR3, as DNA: TGTGCCAGCAGCGACAGGGTGATGAACACTGAAGCTTTCTTT. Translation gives CASSDRVMNTEAFF.

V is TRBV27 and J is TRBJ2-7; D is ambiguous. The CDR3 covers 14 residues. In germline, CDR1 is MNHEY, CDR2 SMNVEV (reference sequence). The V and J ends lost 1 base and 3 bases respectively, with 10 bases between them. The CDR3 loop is CASSLLGRSYEQYF. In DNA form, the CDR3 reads TGTGCCAGCAGTTTATTGGGCCGAAGCTACGAGCAGTACTTC.

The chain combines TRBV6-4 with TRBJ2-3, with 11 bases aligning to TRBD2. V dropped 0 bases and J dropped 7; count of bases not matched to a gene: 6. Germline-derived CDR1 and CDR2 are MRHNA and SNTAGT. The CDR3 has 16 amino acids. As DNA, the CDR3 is TGTGCCAGCAGTGACTCAGCTAGCGGGAGGCAATATACGCAGTATTTT. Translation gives CASSDSASGRQYTQYF.

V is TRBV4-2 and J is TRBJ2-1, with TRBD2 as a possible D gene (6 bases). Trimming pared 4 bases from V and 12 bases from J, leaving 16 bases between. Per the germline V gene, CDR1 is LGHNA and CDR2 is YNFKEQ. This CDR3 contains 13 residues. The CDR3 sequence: CASSPTSYRGQFF. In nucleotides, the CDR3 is TGTGCCAGCAGCCCAACTAGCTATCGAGGGCAGTTCTTC.

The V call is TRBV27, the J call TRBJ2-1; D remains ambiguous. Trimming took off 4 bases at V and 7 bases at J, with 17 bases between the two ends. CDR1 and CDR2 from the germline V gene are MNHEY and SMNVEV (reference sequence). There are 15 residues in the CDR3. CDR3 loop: CASSSSHARRNEQFF. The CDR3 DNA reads TGTGCCAGCAGTTCTTCCCACGCCCGGCGGAATGAGCAGTTCTTC.

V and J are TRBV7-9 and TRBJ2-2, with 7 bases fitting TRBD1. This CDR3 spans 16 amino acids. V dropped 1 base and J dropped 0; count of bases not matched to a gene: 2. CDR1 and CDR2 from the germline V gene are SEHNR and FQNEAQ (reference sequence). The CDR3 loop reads CASSLVTGANTGELFF. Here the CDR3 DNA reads TGTGCCAGCAGCTTAGTTACAGGGGCGAACACCGGGGAGCTGTTTTTT.

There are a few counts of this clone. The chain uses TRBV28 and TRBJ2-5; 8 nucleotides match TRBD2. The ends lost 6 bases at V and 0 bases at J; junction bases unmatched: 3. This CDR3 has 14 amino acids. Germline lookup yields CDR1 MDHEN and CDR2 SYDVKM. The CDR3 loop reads CASSHGRDQETQYF. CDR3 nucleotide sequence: TGTGCCAGCAGCCACGGGAGGGACCAAGAGACCCAGTACTTC.

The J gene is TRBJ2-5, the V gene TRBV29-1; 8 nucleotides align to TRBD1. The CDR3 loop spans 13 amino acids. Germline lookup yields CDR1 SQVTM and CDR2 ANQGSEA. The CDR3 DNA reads TGCAGTGAAAGGACAGGGACACAAGAGACCCAGTACTTC. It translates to CSERTGTQETQYF. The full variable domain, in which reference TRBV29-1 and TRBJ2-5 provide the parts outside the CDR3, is SAVISQKPSRDICQRGTSLTIQCQVDSQVTMMFWYRQQPGQSLTLIATANQGSEATYESGFVIDKFPISRPNLTFSTLTVSNMSPEDSSIYLCSERTGTQETQYFGPGTRLLVL.

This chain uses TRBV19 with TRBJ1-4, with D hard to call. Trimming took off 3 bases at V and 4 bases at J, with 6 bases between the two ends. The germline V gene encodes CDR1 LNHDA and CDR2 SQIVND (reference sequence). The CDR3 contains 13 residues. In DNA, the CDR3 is TGTGCCAGTAGTATCGGGATTAATGAAAAACTGTTTTTT. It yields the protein CASSIGINEKLFF.

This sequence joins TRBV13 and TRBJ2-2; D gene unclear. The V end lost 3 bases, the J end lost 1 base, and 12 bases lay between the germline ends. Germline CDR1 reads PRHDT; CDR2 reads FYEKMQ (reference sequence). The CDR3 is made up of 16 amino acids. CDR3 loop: CASSLSDILNTGELFF. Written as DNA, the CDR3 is TGTGCCAGCAGCTTGAGTGACATACTGAACACCGGGGAGCTGTTTTTT. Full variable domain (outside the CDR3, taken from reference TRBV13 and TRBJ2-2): AAGVIQSPRHLIKEKRETATLKCYPIPRHDTVYWYQQGPGQDPQFLISFYEKMQSDKGSIPDRFSAQQFSDYHSELNMSSLELGDSALYFCASSLSDILNTGELFFGEGSRLTVL.

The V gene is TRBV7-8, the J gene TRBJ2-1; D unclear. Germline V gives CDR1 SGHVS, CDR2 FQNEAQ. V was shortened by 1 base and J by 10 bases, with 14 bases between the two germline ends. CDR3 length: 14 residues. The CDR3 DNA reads TGTGCCAGCAGCTTAGGAAAGATGATACGGGAGCAGTTCTTC. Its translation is CASSLGKMIREQFF. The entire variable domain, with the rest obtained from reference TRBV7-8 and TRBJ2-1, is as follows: GAGVSQSPRYKVAKRGQDVALRCDPISGHVSLFWYQQALGQGPEFLTYFQNEAQLDKSGLPSDRFFAERPEGSVSTLKIQRTQQEDSAVYLCASSLGKMIREQFFGPGTRLTVL.